The 31 T cell receptor beta chains below were found in one sample sequenced in a study of somatic mutations in cytotoxic T cells in rheumatoid arthritis. Measured with immunoSEQ multiplex PCR; TCRdb has only the in-frame clones, and not every one. The table has tens of thousands of clones, 70% to 85% seen once. The specimen sequenced was CD8+ T cells sorted from blood. These receptors were taken from a middle-aged man in good health.

The chain links TRBV2 to TRBJ1-4, with D perhaps matching TRBD1 (5 bases). V was cut by 7 bases and J by 0 bases, with 12 bases left in between. CDR3 size: 15 residues. The germline CDR1 and CDR2 sequences are SNHLY and FYNNEI. This chain's CDR3 is CASIEGRATNEKLFF. CDR3 bases: TGTGCCAGCATTGAGGGGAGGGCAACTAATGAAAAACTGTTTTTT.

V gene TRBV27 combines with J gene TRBJ1-4; D unresolved. Trimming removed 7 bases from V and 4 bases from J, with 13 bases in between. CDR1 is MNHEY, CDR2 SMNVEV, per germline (reference sequence). This CDR3 spans 14 amino acids. CDR3 residues: CASKTALINEKLFF. The CDR3 nucleotides read TGTGCCAGCAAAACAGCCCTGATTAATGAAAAACTGTTTTTT.

This clone was recorded a few times. The rearrangement uses TRBV5-1 and TRBJ2-2; unclear D gene. The CDR3 loop spans 14 amino acids. V lost 0 bases, J lost 0 bases, and 3 bases lay in between. Germline CDR1 is SGHRS and CDR2 is YFSETQ. In DNA, the CDR3 is TGCGCCAGCAGCTTGGACGCGAACACCGGGGAGCTGTTTTTT. It specifies CASSLDANTGELFF.

The CDR3 sequence: CASTTPEISGGLHYEQYF. The CDR3 region has the DNA TGTGCCAGCACCACCCCGGAAATTTCCGGGGGACTACACTACGAGCAGTACTTC. The chain is built from TRBV28 and TRBJ2-7; 7 bases are shared with TRBD2. The V gene end was trimmed by 7 bases and the J gene end by 3 bases; junction bases not matched to a gene: 21. The germline V gene encodes CDR1 MDHEN and CDR2 SYDVKM. The CDR3 extends over 18 amino acids.

V gene TRBV10-2 combines with J gene TRBJ2-7; D is perhaps TRBD2 (5 bases). V was shortened by 6 bases and J by 2 bases, with 17 bases between the two germline ends. Germline-derived CDR1 and CDR2 are WSHSY and SAAADI. The CDR3 length is 15 residues. CDR3 sequence: CASSASRTGAYEQYF. The CDR3 bases are TGCGCCAGCAGCGCGTCGAGGACTGGGGCCTACGAGCAGTACTTC.

This rearrangement joins TRBV7-9 to TRBJ2-7; D ambiguous. CDR3 size: 14 residues. Trimming removed 5 bases from V and 0 bases from J, with 11 bases in between. Germline V gene data show CDR1 as SEHNR and CDR2 as FQNEAQ (reference sequence). The CDR3 DNA reads TGTGCCAGCAGCCAGGACGGATACTCCTACGAGCAGTACTTC. Translating gives CASSQDGYSYEQYF.

This sequence joins TRBV19 and TRBJ2-7; TRBD1 is a possible D gene (5 bases). The V end was cut by 5 bases, the J end by 3 bases, with 17 bases between. This CDR3 has 15 amino acids. Germline assignment: CDR1 LNHDA and CDR2 SQIVND (reference sequence). The CDR3 is CASSPAQGRVYEQYF. The CDR3 DNA reads TGTGCCAGTAGTCCCGCCCAGGGAAGGGTCTACGAGCAGTACTTC. The full variable domain, completed using reference TRBV19 and TRBJ2-7, is DGGITQSPKYLFRKEGQNVTLSCEQNLNHDAMYWYRQDPGQGLRLIYYSQIVNDFQKGDIAEGYSVSREKKESFPLTVTSAQKNPTAFYLCASSPAQGRVYEQYFGPGTRLTVT.

The chain has TRBV28 and TRBJ2-3; no firm D call. CDR1 is MDHEN, CDR2 SYDVKM, per germline. The CDR3 sequence is 16 residues long. The ends were cut back, 5 bases at V and 2 bases at J, with 17 bases in the middle. DNA of the CDR3: TGTGCCAGCAGTCCCGCGGCGTTAGGGAACACAGATACGCAGTATTTT. Its protein product is CASSPAALGNTDTQYF.

J is TRBJ2-3 and V is TRBV7-3; 7 nucleotides line up with TRBD2. Trimming at V came to 6 bases and at J to 6 bases, leaving 12 bases not matched to a gene. Germline CDR1 is SGHTA and CDR2 is FQGTGA. The CDR3 length is 15 residues. The CDR3 protein is CASRLTSDPPDTQYF. CDR3 sequence (DNA): TGTGCCAGCAGACTTACTAGCGACCCACCGGATACGCAGTATTTT.

The V gene is TRBV11-2, the J gene TRBJ2-1; the match to TRBD2 covers 8 bases. Unmatched junction bases numbered 6, after V lost 5 bases and J lost 0 bases. CDR1 SGHAT and CDR2 FQNNGV come from the germline V gene. This CDR3 region has 16 residues. Here the CDR3 reads CASSPTSGSSYNEQFF. DNA for the CDR3: TGTGCCAGCAGCCCAACTAGCGGCAGCTCCTACAATGAGCAGTTCTTC.

The chain uses TRBV6-5 and TRBJ1-3, with 9 bases matching TRBD1. Germline V lookup: CDR1 MNHEY, CDR2 SVGAGI. With V trimmed by 6 bases and J by 4 bases, 7 bases remained unmatched. CDR3 length: 15 amino acids. The DNA of the CDR3 is TGTGCCAGCAGGGCCGGGACAGGGACAGGAAACACCATATATTTT. Protein sequence: CASRAGTGTGNTIYF.

The chain links TRBV30 to TRBJ2-7; 8 bases fit TRBD2. The CDR3 is 13 amino acids. CDR1 GTSNPN and CDR2 SVGIG come from the germline V gene (reference sequence). V shed 8 bases and J 3 bases; nucleotides not matched to a gene: 9. This chain's CDR3 is CASTSGGDYEQYF. For the CDR3, the DNA is TGTGCCAGTACTAGCGGAGGGGACTACGAGCAGTACTTC.

J is TRBJ2-7 and V is TRBV19, with TRBD1 matching 9 bases. The germline V gene encodes CDR1 LNHDA and CDR2 SQIVND (reference sequence). V lost 5 bases to trimming and J lost 5 bases; unmatched junction nucleotides: 13. The CDR3 spans 16 residues. CDR3 region: CASSGASGTGSHEQYF. CDR3 bases: TGTGCCAGTAGTGGGGCATCCGGGACAGGGTCCCACGAGCAGTACTTC. The entire variable domain, with the rest obtained from reference TRBV19 and TRBJ2-7, is as follows: DGGITQSPKYLFRKEGQNVTLSCEQNLNHDAMYWYRQDPGQGLRLIYYSQIVNDFQKGDIAEGYSVSREKKESFPLTVTSAQKNPTAFYLCASSGASGTGSHEQYFGPGTRLTVT.

V gene TRBV27 combines with J gene TRBJ2-7; TRBD1 matches at 8 bases. CDR3 size: 15 residues. Germline loops: CDR1 MNHEY, CDR2 SMNVEV (reference sequence). After removal of 3 bases from V and 2 bases from J, the junction contained 6 bases not matched to a gene. Written as DNA, the CDR3 is TGTGCCAGCAGTTTCCGGACAGGGAGCCCCTACGAGCAGTACTTC. Translation gives CASSFRTGSPYEQYF.

The J gene is TRBJ1-3, the V gene TRBV9; D might be TRBD1 (5 bases). The germline V gene has CDR1 SGDLS and CDR2 YYNGEE. This CDR3 spans 14 amino acids. Trimming left V 3 bases short and J 4 bases short, with 11 bases between. The CDR3 here is CASSDRDGGNTIYF. The CDR3 DNA follows: TGTGCCAGCAGCGACCGGGACGGAGGAAACACCATATATTTT.

The V and J genes are TRBV7-9 and TRBJ2-1; 8 bases are a match to TRBD1. Per germline, CDR1 SEHNR and CDR2 FQNEAQ (reference sequence). The junction had 5 bases not matched to a gene; V was cut back by 5 bases and J by 2 bases. CDR3 size: 15 residues. The CDR3, as DNA: TGTGCCAGCAGCCCGGGACAGGCCCCCTACAATGAGCAGTTCTTC. It translates to CASSPGQAPYNEQFF.

The gene calls are TRBV9 and TRBJ2-7; TRBD1 matches at 11 bases. Trimming at V came to 2 bases and at J to 4 bases, leaving 2 bases not matched to a gene. Germline values: CDR1 SGDLS, CDR2 YYNGEE. The CDR3 extends over 14 amino acids. CDR3 nucleotides: TGTGCCAGCAGCGTTGGACAGGGGGCTTACGAGCAGTACTTC. Residues: CASSVGQGAYEQYF.

V usage is TRBV28 and J usage is TRBJ2-1; D remains unclear. Per germline, CDR1 MDHEN and CDR2 SYDVKM. Trimming removed 2 bases from V and 7 bases from J, with 6 bases in between. The CDR3 is 12 amino acids. CDR3 amino acids: CASSLSGNEQFF. CDR3 in DNA: TGTGCCAGCAGTTTAAGTGGTAATGAGCAGTTCTTC.

The V and J genes are TRBV6-5 and TRBJ2-5; D not certain. Deletions cut 4 bases from V and 3 bases from J, with 6 bases between. Per germline, CDR1 MNHEY and CDR2 SVGAGI. This CDR3 is 12 amino acids long. The CDR3 DNA sequence: TGTGCCAGCAGTTCTTCCGAAGAGACCCAGTACTTC. Amino acid sequence: CASSSSEETQYF.

A single count supports this clone. The chain recombines TRBV9 with TRBJ1-2; D call uncertain. The CDR3 has 15 amino acids. V lost 4 bases and J 4 bases, leaving 17 bases between the germline ends. Germline CDR1 reads SGDLS; CDR2 reads YYNGEE. The CDR3, as DNA: TGTGCCAGCAGCCCCCTCGACTTCGCCGGCTATGGCTACACCTTC. Its translation is CASSPLDFAGYGYTF.

CDR3 in DNA: TGTGCCAGCAGGTCCCGGGGGGCTAGCGGGGCTCGCACAGATACGCAGTATTTT. Its protein is CASRSRGASGARTDTQYF. This sequence joins TRBV5-6 and TRBJ2-3, with 9 bases aligning to TRBD2. The V gene end was trimmed by 5 bases and the J gene end by 1 base; junction bases not matched to a gene: 14. Germline CDR1 is SGHDT and CDR2 is YYEEEE. The CDR3 consists of 18 residues.

The chain joins TRBV28 to TRBJ2-7; the match to TRBD1 covers 10 bases. CDR1 is MDHEN, CDR2 SYDVKM, per germline. The CDR3 runs to 15 residues. The J segment lost 1 base and the V segment lost 3 bases, leaving 3 bases of the junction unmatched. The CDR3 nucleotides read TGTGCCAGCAGTTTTGGGGACAGGGGTTCCTACGAGCAGTACTTC. Protein product: CASSFGDRGSYEQYF. The complete variable domain, with remaining parts taken from reference TRBV28 and TRBJ2-7, reads DVKVTQSSRYLVKRTGEKVFLECVQDMDHENMFWYRQDPGLGLRLIYFSYDVKMKEKGDIPEGYSVSREKKERFSLILESASTNQTSMYLCASSFGDRGSYEQYFGPGTRLTVT.

The rearrangement joins TRBV4-3 to TRBJ2-2, with D tentatively TRBD2 (6 bases). V was pared by 0 bases and J by 6 bases, with 8 bases between. Germline values: CDR1 LGHNA, CDR2 YSLEER. CDR3 size: 14 residues. The CDR3 here is CASSQDREPGELFF. CDR3 sequence (DNA): TGCGCCAGCAGCCAAGATCGGGAGCCCGGGGAGCTGTTTTTT.

CDR3 amino acids: CATSRDGGLKGRDTQYF. In nucleotides, the CDR3 is TGTGCCACCAGCAGAGACGGGGGCCTTAAGGGGAGGGATACGCAGTATTTT. The V and J genes are TRBV15 and TRBJ2-3; D possibly matches TRBD1 or TRBD2 (6 bases each). The germline V gene has CDR1 LNHNV and CDR2 YYDKDF (reference sequence). Trimming left V 0 bases short and J 6 bases short, with 19 bases between. The CDR3 runs to 17 residues.

The chain employs TRBV9 and TRBJ2-7; TRBD2 might be the D (6 bases). V lost 2 bases to trimming and J lost 1 base, with 10 bases between them. The CDR3 length is 14 residues. CDR1 SGDLS and CDR2 YYNGEE come from the germline V gene. The CDR3 region has the DNA TGTGCCAGCAGCGTTAGCGGCGTATCCTACGAGCAGTACTTC. Its protein product is CASSVSGVSYEQYF.

This clone is deemed medium-sized (0.01 to 0.1%). The rearrangement uses TRBV29-1 and TRBJ2-7; maybe TRBD2 (6 bases). V lost 6 bases to trimming and J lost 2 bases, with 14 bases between them. Looked up from germline, CDR1 is SQVTM and CDR2 is ANQGSEA. This CDR3 is 13 amino acids long. The CDR3 DNA sequence: TGCAGCGTCATGGGCGGGGTAACCTACGAGCAGTACTTC. Amino acids: CSVMGGVTYEQYF.

The gene calls are TRBV16 and TRBJ1-2; 8 bases are a match to TRBD1. The V segment lost 4 bases and the J segment 2 bases; nucleotides outside the gene matches: 9. CDR1 is KGHSY, CDR2 FQNENV, per germline. The CDR3 contains 16 residues. The CDR3 DNA is TGTGCCAGCAGCCTTTCGGGACAGGTGCTAAACTATGGCTACACCTTC. Protein: CASSLSGQVLNYGYTF.

The rearrangement uses TRBV2 and TRBJ2-7, with TRBD1 identical over 9 bases. Losses at the gene ends were 3 bases for V and 0 bases for J; bases not matched to a gene: 12. Germline assignment: CDR1 SNHLY and CDR2 FYNNEI. The CDR3 contains 18 residues. Here the CDR3 DNA reads TGTGCCAGCAGTGACGGCCGGGACAGGGTGATAAACTCCTACGAGCAGTACTTC. Translation: CASSDGRDRVINSYEQYF.

The CDR3 loop is CASSLSSGTSGYDEQFF. Here the CDR3 DNA reads TGTGCCAGCAGTTTATCCTCCGGGACTAGCGGGTATGATGAGCAGTTCTTC. The rearrangement links TRBV28 to TRBJ2-1, with 12 bases aligning to TRBD2. This CDR3 region has 17 residues. The V and J ends lost 1 base and 8 bases, in that order; junction bases with no gene match: 9. From germline, CDR1 is MDHEN and CDR2 SYDVKM.

Only one count was recorded for this clone. The V and J genes are TRBV2 and TRBJ2-7; TRBD2 agrees at 11 bases. Per germline, CDR1 SNHLY and CDR2 FYNNEI. V trimming: 0 bases; J trimming: 3 bases; junction bases outside the gene matches: 19. This CDR3 contains 21 residues. As DNA, the CDR3 is TGTGCCAGCAGTGAAGCGGAAGACAGGGATTCTTCCGGGACTAGCGGCTACGAGCAGTACTTC. This gives the protein CASSEAEDRDSSGTSGYEQYF. Full variable domain (remainder filled in from reference TRBV2 and TRBJ2-7): EPEVTQTPSHQVTQMGQEVILRCVPISNHLYFYWYRQILGQKVEFLVSFYNNEISEKSEIFDDQFSVERPDGSNFTLKIRSTKLEDSAMYFCASSEAEDRDSSGTSGYEQYFGPGTRLTVT.

The CDR3 here is CASQPLTRLTSGRESSYNEQFF. The CDR3 DNA reads as TGTGCCAGCCAACCCCTCACGAGACTGACTAGCGGGAGGGAGAGCTCCTACAATGAGCAGTTCTTC. This chain joins TRBV27 and TRBJ2-1; TRBD2 matches 14 bases. CDR1 and CDR2 (germline): MNHEY, SMNVEV (reference sequence). This CDR3 contains 22 residues. Unmatched junction bases numbered 21, after V lost 8 bases and J lost 0 bases.